What follows describes a single T cell receptor (beta chain). The V end was cut by 0 bases, the J end by 4 bases, with 13 bases between. CDR1 and CDR2 (germline): MNHEY, SVGAGI. The CDR3 runs 15 residues. The sample is drawn from a study of control samples from healthy donors and cancer patients. Profiled with immunoSEQ multiplex PCR; TCRdb holds only in-frame clones, not every one. Seen here are around 75,000 clones, 92% observed once, and the top ten hold more than 5%. Sequenced: blood. The rearrangement uses TRBV6-5 and TRBJ2-7; D is uncertain. The receptor was isolated from a woman in her sixties in good health. The CDR3 protein is CASSYSRLATYEQYF. As DNA, the CDR3 is TGTGCCAGCAGTTACTCGAGACTCGCCACTTACGAGCAGTACTTC.